Described below is a single T cell receptor beta chain sequence and its context. Its antigen remains unidentified. PCR was performed a second time for about 7 to 11 cycles using a sample-barcoded 5' primer and a J-beta primer mix. One entry per CDR3 protein, called by TCRdb with MiXCR from the 5' RACE reads. The data contain some 1.5 million distinct CDR3 sequences, under 30% of them singletons. This sample is part of a study of blood T cells in healthy people across ages. Study-level background: Through template switching, about one barcoded beta molecule was captured per two T cells, as measured in model experiments.

Study findings and constraints: With unsorted PBMCs, a conclusive comparison of naive versus antigen-experienced cells was not possible.

The CDR3 has 16 amino acids. Between the trimmed V and J ends, which lost 3 bases and 1 base, there was a span of 15 bases. From germline, CDR1 is SGHRS and CDR2 YFSETQ. The V gene is TRBV5-1, the J gene TRBJ2-3; D tentatively reads TRBD1 or TRBD2 (6 bases each). Sequenced input: blood. The TCR sequence derives from a woman aged 25 to 39 in good health. This chain's CDR3 is CASSYKTRGGTDTQYF. DNA for the CDR3: TGCGCCAGCAGCTACAAGACTAGGGGGGGCACAGATACGCAGTATTTT.